This T cell receptor (beta chain) was captured in a study of CD8 T cells in ankylosing spondylitis. Study-wide results and caveats: Among TCR beta sequences, a motif of about 8 highly homologous variants appeared characteristic of ankylosing spondylitis blood. Significant enrichment of disease-linked clones was reportedly seen in matched ankylosing spondylitis synovial fluid.

V shed 6 bases, J shed 2 bases, and the junction held 1 base outside the gene matches. This CDR3 has 13 amino acids. Per germline, CDR1 LNHNV and CDR2 YYDKDF (reference sequence). It was by quantitative 5'-RACE with molecular barcodes that TCR beta libraries were made. Via MiXCR, TCRdb re-called the 5' RACE reads, giving one row per CDR3 protein. The sample includes around 300,000 distinct CDR3 sequences, 11% of them seen just once. This clonotype was observed many times. The antigen remains unidentified. This chain joins TRBV15 and TRBJ1-3, with 7 bases identical to TRBD1. The source is a female donor with ankylosing spondylitis or in good health (not recorded which). Material for sequencing was blood, either unsorted or a sorted T cell fraction (not recorded which). The CDR3 region is CATRGTAGNTIYF. As DNA, the CDR3 is TGTGCCACCAGGGGGACAGCTGGAAACACCATATATTTT.